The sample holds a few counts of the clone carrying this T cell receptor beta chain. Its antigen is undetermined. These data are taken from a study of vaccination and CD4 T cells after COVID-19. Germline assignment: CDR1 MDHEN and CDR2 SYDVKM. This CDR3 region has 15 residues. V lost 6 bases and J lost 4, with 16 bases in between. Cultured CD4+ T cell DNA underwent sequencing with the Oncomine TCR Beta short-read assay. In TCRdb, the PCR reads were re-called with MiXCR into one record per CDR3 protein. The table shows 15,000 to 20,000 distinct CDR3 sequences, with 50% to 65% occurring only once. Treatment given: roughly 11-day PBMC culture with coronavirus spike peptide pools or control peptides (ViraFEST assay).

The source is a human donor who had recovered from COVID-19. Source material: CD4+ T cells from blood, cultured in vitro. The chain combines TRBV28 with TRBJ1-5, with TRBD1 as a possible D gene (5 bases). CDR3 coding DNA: TGTGCCAGCAGCCCCGGGGGTGAGGCAAATCAGCCCCAGCATTTT. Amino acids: CASSPGGEANQPQHF.